Described below is a single T cell receptor (beta chain) sequence and its context. What it recognizes is unknown. Other DNA sequences in this sample translate to the same CDR3. Genomic DNA belonging to each subset was distributed in equal measure over several immunoSEQ plates. Produced via immunoSEQ multiplex PCR; TCRdb's table is partial and in-frame only. The table includes under 2,500,000 clones, approximately 96% detected once. This record comes from a study of shared clonotypes between healthy human individuals. Losses at the gene ends were 5 bases for V and 1 base for J; bases not matched to a gene: 6. This CDR3 contains 16 residues. Germline V lookup: CDR1 SGHNT, CDR2 YENEEA. The authors divided CD4+ cells into CD45RA+ naive and CD45RA-negative memory subsets. Regarding the study as a whole: The naive CD4 repertoires of several donors were compared, and approximately 4.5% of clonotypes were shared.

This TCR was sampled from a young man in good health. What was sequenced was naive CD4+ T cells sorted from blood. Subset here: CD45RA+ positively selected. This chain links TRBV11-3 with TRBJ2-2, with 8 bases identical to TRBD1. The CDR3 region has the DNA TGTGCCAGCAGCCTAAGAGGACAGGGGAACACCGGGGAGCTGTTTTTT. Residues: CASSLRGQGNTGELFF.